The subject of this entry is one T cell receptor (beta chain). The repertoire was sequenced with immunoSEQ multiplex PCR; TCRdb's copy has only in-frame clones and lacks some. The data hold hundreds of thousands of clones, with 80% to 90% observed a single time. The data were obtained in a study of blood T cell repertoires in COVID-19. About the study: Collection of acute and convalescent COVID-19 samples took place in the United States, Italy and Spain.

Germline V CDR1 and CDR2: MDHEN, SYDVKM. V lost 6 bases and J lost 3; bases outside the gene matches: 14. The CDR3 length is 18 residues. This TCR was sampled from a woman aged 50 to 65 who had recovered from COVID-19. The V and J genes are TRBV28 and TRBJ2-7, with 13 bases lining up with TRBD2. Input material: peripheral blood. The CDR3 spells CASSTSWTSGSPIYEQYF. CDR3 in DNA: TGTGCCAGCAGCACAAGCTGGACTAGCGGGAGCCCAATCTACGAGCAGTACTTC.